This record looks at one T cell receptor (beta chain) sequence and its context. The sample is drawn from a study of CD8 T cells in ankylosing spondylitis. V was pared by 1 base and J by 11 bases, with 6 bases of the junction left unmatched. This CDR3 contains 16 residues. The germline V gene encodes CDR1 SGDLS and CDR2 YYNGEE. TCRdb redid the calling of the 5' RACE reads with MiXCR, one entry per CDR3 protein. Among 200,000 to 250,000 distinct CDR3 sequences listed, over 9.5% were seen once. This TCR was sampled from a male donor with ankylosing spondylitis or in good health (not recorded which). The chain is built from TRBV9 and TRBJ2-1; 16 nucleotides agree with TRBD2. The sample taken for sequencing was blood, either unsorted or a sorted T cell fraction (not recorded which). This CDR3 reads CASSVLGTSGGAKQFF. The CDR3 coding sequence is TGTGCCAGCAGCGTACTGGGGACTAGCGGGGGGGCGAAGCAGTTCTTC.